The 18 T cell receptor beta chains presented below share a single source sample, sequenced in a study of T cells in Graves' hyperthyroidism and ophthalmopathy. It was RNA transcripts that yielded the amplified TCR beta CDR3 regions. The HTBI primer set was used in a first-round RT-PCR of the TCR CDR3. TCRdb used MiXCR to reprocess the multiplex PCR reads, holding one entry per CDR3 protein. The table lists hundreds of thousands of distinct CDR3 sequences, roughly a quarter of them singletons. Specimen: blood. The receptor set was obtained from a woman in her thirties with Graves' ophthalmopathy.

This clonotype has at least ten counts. The CDR3 is CASSHRTGDNTEAFF. CDR3 sequence (DNA): TGTGCCAGCAGCCATCGGACAGGGGATAACACTGAAGCTTTCTTT. This chain links TRBV7-2 with TRBJ1-1; TRBD1 agrees at 9 bases. The J segment lost 2 bases and the V segment lost 5 bases, leaving 6 bases of the junction unmatched. From germline, CDR1 is SGHTA and CDR2 FQGNSA. The length of the CDR3 is 15 residues.

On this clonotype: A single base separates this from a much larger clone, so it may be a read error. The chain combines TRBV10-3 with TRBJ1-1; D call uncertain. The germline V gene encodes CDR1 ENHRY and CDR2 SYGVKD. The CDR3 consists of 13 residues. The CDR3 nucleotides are TGTTCCATCAGTTTTTCGGAGAACACTGAAGCTTTCTTT. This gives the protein CSISFSENTEAFF.

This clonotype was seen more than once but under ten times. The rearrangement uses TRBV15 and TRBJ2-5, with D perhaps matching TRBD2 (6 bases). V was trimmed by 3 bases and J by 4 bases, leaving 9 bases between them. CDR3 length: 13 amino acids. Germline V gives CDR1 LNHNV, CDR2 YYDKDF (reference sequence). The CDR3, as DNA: TGTGCCACCAGCAGGCCAGCGGGAGAGACCCAGTACTTC. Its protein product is CATSRPAGETQYF.

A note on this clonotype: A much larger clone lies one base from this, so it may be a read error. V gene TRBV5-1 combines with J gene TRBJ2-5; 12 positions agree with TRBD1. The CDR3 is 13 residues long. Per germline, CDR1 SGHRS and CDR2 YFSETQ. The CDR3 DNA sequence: TGCGCCAGCCACGGGACAGGGGGCGAGACCAAGTACTTC. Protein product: CASHGTGGETKYF.

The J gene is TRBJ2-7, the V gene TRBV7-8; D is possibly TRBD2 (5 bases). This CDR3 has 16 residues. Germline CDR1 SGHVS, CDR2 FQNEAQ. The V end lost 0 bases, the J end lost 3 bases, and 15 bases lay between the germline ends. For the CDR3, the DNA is TGTGCCAGCAGCTTAGCTCTAGCCCCCACGATCTACGAGCAGTACTTC. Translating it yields CASSLALAPTIYEQYF. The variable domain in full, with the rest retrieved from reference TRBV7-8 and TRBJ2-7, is GAGVSQSPRYKVAKRGQDVALRCDPISGHVSLFWYQQALGQGPEFLTYFQNEAQLDKSGLPSDRFFAERPEGSVSTLKIQRTQQEDSAVYLCASSLALAPTIYEQYFGPGTRLTVT.

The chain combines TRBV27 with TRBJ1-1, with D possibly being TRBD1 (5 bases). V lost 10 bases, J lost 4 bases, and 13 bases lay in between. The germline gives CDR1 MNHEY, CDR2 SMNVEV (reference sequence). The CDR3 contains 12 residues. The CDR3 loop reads CAIRQLITEAFF. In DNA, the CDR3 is TGTGCCATCCGACAGCTAATCACTGAAGCTTTCTTT.

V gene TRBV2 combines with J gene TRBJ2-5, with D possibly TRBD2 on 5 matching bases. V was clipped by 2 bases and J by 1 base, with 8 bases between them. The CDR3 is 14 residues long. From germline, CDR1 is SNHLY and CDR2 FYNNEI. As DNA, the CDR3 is TGTGCCAGCAGTGAATCCGGGGTCCAAGAGACCCAGTACTTC. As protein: CASSESGVQETQYF.

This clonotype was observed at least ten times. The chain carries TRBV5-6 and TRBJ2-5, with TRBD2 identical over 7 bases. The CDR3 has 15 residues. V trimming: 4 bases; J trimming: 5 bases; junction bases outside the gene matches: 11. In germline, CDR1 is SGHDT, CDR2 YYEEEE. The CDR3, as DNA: TGTGCCAGCAGCCCCCCGTGGGGGGGTCGGGAGACCCAGTACTTC. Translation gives CASSPPWGGRETQYF. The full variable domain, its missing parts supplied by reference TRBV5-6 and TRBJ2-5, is DAGVTQSPTHLIKTRGQQVTLRCSPKSGHDTVSWYQQALGQGPQFIFQYYEEEERQRGNFPDRFSGHQFPNYSSELNVNALLLGDSALYLCASSPPWGGRETQYFGPGTRLLVL.

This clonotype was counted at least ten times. In nucleotides, the CDR3 is TGTGCCAGCAGTTATGAGGTTGGGACTGTATATGGCTACACCTTC. Protein: CASSYEVGTVYGYTF. This sequence joins TRBV6-5 and TRBJ1-2; maybe TRBD1 (5 bases). Germline CDR1 and CDR2: MNHEY and SVGAGI. The CDR3 covers 15 residues. V shed 3 bases and J shed 5 bases, with 16 bases lying between them.

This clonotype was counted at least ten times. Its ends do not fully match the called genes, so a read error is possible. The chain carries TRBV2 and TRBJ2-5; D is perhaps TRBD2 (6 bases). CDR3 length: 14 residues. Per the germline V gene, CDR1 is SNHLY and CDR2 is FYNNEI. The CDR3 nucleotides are TGTGCCAGCAGAGAAGGGGCGGGACAAGAGACCCAGTACTTC. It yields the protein CASREGAGQETQYF.

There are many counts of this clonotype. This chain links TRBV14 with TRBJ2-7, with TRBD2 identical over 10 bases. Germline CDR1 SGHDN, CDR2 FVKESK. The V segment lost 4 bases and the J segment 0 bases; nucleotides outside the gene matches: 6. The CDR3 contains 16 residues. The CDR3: CASSPGLAVISYEQYF. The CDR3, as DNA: TGTGCCAGCAGCCCCGGACTAGCGGTAATCTCCTACGAGCAGTACTTC.

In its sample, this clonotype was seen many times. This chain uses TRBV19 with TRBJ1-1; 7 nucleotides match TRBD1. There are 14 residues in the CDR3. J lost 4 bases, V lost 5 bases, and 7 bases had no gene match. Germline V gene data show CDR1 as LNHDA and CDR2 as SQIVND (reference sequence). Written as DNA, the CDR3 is TGTGCCAGTAGTTTCCCAGGGGGAGGCACTGAAGCTTTCTTT. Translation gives CASSFPGGGTEAFF.

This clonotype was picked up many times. In DNA form, the CDR3 reads TGTGCCAGCAGTGGGTTCTATAGCAATCAGCCCCAGCATTTT. Protein sequence: CASSGFYSNQPQHF. The chain carries TRBV6-1 and TRBJ1-5; D is uncertain. V gave up 4 bases and J gave up 0 bases, with 7 bases separating them. Germline V gene sequence: CDR1 MNHNS, CDR2 SASEGT. The CDR3 totals 14 residues.

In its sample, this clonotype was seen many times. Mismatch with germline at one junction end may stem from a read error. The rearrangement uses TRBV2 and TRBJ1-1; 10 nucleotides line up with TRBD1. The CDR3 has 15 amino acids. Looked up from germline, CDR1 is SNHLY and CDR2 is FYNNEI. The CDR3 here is CASGETGGMNTEAFF. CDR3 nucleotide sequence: TGTGCCAGCGGTGAGACAGGGGGCATGAACACTGAAGCTTTCTTT.

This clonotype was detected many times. The CDR3 DNA is TGTGCCACCAGCAGAGGTGCCTTTGGGGCCGGGGAGCTGTTTTTT. Translation: CATSRGAFGAGELFF. The V and J genes are TRBV15 and TRBJ2-2; unclear D gene. The CDR3 is made up of 15 amino acids. Germline V gene data show CDR1 as LNHNV and CDR2 as YYDKDF (reference sequence). V lost 1 base, J lost 6 bases, and 12 bases lay in between.

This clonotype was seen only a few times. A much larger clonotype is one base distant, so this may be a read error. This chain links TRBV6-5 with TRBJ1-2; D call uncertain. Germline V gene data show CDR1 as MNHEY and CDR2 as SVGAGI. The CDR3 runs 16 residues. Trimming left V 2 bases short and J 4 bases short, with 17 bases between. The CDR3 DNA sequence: TGTGCCAGCAGTTACAACCGTTTGGCAGCTGCCTATGGCTACACCTTC. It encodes CASSYNRLAAAYGYTF.

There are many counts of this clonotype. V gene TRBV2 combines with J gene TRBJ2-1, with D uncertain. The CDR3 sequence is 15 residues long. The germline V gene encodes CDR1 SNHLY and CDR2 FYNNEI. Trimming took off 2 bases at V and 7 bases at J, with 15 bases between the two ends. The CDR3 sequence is CASSESTPQVNEQFF. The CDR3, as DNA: TGTGCCAGCAGTGAAAGTACCCCTCAGGTGAATGAGCAGTTCTTC.

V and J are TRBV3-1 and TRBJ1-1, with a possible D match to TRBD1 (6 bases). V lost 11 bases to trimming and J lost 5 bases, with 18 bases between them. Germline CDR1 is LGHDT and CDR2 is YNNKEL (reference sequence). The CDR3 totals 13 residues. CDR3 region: CAVSPGGLTEAFF. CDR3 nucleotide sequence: TGTGCCGTCAGCCCCGGGGGGCTTACTGAAGCTTTCTTT.